This TCR beta chain derives from a study of blood T cell repertoires in COVID-19. Overall study: The analysed material was cDNA or gDNA that came from T cells, B-cell-depleted T cells, or PBMCs.

Original processing methods: Reference gene primer amplification in the assay estimated nucleated cell counts. Only in-frame clones appear in the TCRdb table, and some are missing; sequencing was by immunoSEQ multiplex PCR. Clone size and V and J calls were adopted from that table, with D and trimming inferred from the DNA. The sample contains approximately 76,000 clones, 85% to 90% of which appear only once. Germline CDR1 is MGHRA and CDR2 is YSYEKL. Trimming took 8 bases from V and 4 from J; bases not matched to a gene: 8. The CDR3 spans 15 residues. The V and J genes are TRBV4-1 and TRBJ1-1, with TRBD1 identical over 12 bases. This TCR was sampled from a woman of 80 years or more with active or convalescent COVID-19. The sample consisted of peripheral blood. The CDR3 spells CASRGTGGRSTEAFF. Here the CDR3 DNA reads TGCGCCAGCCGGGGGACAGGGGGCCGAAGCACTGAAGCTTTCTTT.